This T cell receptor beta chain was sequenced in a study of blood T cell repertoires in COVID-19. Study-wide context: In each case, the material was cDNA or gDNA derived from T cells, B-cell-depleted T cells, or PBMCs.

Enrolled during active infection, Seattle patients were then followed longitudinally. Original analysis: Amplifying reference gene primers gave estimates of nucleated cell counts. Profiling relied on immunoSEQ multiplex PCR, and the TCRdb table lists in-frame clones only, not all of them. That table furnishes V, J and clone size, whereas the DNA furnished D and trimming. The table includes 330,000 or so clones, approximately 88% detected once. The CDR3 runs 14 residues. V dropped 5 bases and J dropped 5; count of bases not matched to a gene: 8. The germline V gene encodes CDR1 SGHTA and CDR2 FQGTGA. This sequence joins TRBV7-3 and TRBJ1-2, with TRBD1 identical over 7 bases. This sequence was found in a man aged 30 to 45 with COVID-19, enrolled during active disease. Sequencing input: peripheral blood. The CDR3 loop reads CASSRDSQSYGYTF. The CDR3 region has the DNA TGTGCCAGCAGCAGGGACAGTCAGTCTTATGGCTACACCTTC.